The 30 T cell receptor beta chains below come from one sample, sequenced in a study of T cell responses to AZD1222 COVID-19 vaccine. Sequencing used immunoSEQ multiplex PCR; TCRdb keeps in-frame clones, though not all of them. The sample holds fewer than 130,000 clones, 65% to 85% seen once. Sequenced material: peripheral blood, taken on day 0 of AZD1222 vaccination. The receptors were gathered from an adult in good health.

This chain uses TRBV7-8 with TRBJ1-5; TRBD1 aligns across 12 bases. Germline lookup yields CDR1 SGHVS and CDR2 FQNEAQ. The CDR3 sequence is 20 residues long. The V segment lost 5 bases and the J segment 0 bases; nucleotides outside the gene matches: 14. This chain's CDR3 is CASSPFVGTGGKYSNQPQHF. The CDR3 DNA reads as TGTGCCAGCAGCCCTTTCGTCGGGACAGGGGGCAAATATAGCAATCAGCCCCAGCATTTT.

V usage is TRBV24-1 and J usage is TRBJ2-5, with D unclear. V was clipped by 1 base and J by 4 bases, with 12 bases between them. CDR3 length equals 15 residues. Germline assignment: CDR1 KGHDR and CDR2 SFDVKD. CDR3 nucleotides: TGTGCCACCAGTGATTTATTGGACGTTACAGAGACCCAGTACTTC. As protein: CATSDLLDVTETQYF.

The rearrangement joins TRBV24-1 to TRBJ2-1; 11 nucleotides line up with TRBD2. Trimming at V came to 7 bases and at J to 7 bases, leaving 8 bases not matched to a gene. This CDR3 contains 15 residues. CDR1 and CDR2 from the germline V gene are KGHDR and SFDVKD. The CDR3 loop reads CATSPTSGEGNEQFF. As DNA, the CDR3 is TGTGCCACCAGCCCGACTAGCGGGGAGGGGAATGAGCAGTTCTTC.

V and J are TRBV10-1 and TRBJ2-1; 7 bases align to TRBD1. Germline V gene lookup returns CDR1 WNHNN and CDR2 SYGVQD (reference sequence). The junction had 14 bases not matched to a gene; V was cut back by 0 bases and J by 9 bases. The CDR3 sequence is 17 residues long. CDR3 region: CASSESKTGRVSTEQFF. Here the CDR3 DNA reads TGCGCCAGCAGTGAGTCCAAGACAGGGCGAGTGTCCACTGAGCAGTTCTTC.

The DNA of the CDR3 is TGTGCCAGCAGAACTGGACAGGGCGGCAACACTGAAGCTTTCTTT. It codes for CASRTGQGGNTEAFF. The chain joins TRBV6-5 to TRBJ1-1; 8 positions agree with TRBD1. The trim removed 6 bases at V and 2 bases at J, leaving 8 bases unmatched. CDR3 length: 15 amino acids. CDR1 and CDR2 (germline): MNHEY, SVGAGI.

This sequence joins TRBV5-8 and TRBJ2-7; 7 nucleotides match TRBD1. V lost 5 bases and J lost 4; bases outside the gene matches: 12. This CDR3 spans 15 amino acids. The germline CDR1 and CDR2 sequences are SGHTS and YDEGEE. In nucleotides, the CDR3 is TGTGCCAGCAGAAGGGGACAGTTTACTTCGTACGAGCAGTACTTC. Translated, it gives CASRRGQFTSYEQYF.

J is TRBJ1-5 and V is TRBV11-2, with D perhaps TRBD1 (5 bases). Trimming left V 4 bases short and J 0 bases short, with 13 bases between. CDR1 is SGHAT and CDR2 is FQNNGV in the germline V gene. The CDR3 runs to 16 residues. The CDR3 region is CASSSSRGPSNQPQHF. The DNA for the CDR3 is TGTGCCAGCAGCTCCTCTAGGGGCCCTAGCAATCAGCCCCAGCATTTT.

CDR3 region: CASSQDWAGDYYGYTF. CDR3 DNA sequence: TGTGCCAGCAGCCAAGATTGGGCAGGGGACTACTATGGCTACACCTTC. The chain is built from TRBV3-1 (or the pseudogene TRBV3-2) and TRBJ1-2, with D possibly TRBD1 on 6 matching bases. Looked up from germline, CDR1 is LGHDT and CDR2 is YNNKEL (reference sequence). Between the trimmed V and J ends, which lost 0 bases and 3 bases, there was a span of 14 bases. This CDR3 has 16 amino acids.

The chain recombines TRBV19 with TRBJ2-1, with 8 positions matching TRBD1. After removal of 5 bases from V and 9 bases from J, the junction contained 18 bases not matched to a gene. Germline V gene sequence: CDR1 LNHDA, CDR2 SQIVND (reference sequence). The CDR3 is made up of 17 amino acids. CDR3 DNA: TGTGCCAGTAGTCCCTTGGGACAGGCTGGGCAATTCAGTGAGCAGTTCTTC. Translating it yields CASSPLGQAGQFSEQFF.

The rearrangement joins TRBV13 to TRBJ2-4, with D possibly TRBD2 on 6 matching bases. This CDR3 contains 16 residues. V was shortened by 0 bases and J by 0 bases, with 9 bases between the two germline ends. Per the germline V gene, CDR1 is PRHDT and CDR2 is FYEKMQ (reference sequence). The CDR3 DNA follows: TGTGCCAGCAGCTTAGGCCCGGGACTAGCCAAAAACATTCAGTACTTC. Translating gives CASSLGPGLAKNIQYF.

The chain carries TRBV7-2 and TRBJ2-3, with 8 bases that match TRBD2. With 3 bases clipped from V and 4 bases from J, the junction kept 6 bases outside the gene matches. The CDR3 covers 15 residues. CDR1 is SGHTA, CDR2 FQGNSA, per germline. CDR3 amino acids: CASSLQRGSADTQYF. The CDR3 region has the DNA TGTGCCAGCAGCTTGCAGCGGGGGTCGGCAGATACGCAGTATTTT.

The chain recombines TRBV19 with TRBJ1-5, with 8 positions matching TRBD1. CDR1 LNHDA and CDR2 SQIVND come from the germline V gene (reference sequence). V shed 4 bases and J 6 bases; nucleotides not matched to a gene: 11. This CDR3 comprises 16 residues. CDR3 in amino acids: CASSRRGGQGGQPQHF. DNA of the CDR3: TGTGCCAGTAGTAGGAGGGGCGGACAGGGAGGTCAGCCCCAGCATTTT. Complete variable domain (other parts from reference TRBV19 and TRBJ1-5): DGGITQSPKYLFRKEGQNVTLSCEQNLNHDAMYWYRQDPGQGLRLIYYSQIVNDFQKGDIAEGYSVSREKKESFPLTVTSAQKNPTAFYLCASSRRGGQGGQPQHFGDGTRLSIL.

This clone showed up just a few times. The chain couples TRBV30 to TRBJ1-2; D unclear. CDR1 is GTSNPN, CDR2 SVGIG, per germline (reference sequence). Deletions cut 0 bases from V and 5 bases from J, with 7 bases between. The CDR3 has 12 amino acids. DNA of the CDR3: TGTGCCTGGAGTGTAAGTGTATATGGCTACACCTTC. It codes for CAWSVSVYGYTF.

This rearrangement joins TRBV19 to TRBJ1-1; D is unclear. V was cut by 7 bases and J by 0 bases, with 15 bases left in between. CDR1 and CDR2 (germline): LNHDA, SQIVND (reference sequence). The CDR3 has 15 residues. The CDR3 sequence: CASKLPGLMNTEAFF. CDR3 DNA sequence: TGTGCCAGTAAGCTCCCAGGTCTTATGAACACTGAAGCTTTCTTT.

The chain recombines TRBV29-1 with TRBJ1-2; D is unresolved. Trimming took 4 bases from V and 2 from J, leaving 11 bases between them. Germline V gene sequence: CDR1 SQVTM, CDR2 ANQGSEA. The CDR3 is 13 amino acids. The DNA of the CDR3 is TGCAGCGTTGCGGCCGGGAGCAACTATGGCTACACCTTC. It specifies CSVAAGSNYGYTF.

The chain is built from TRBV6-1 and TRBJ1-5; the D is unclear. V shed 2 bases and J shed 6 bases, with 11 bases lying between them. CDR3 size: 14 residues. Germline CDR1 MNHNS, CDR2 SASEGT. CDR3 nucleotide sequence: TGTGCCAGCAGTGAATCGGAAGGGTTTCAGCCCCAGCATTTT. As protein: CASSESEGFQPQHF.

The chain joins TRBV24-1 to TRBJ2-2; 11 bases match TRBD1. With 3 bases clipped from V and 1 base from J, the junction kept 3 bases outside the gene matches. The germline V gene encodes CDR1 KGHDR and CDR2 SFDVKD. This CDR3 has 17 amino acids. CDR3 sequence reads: CATSDPGTGGNTGELFF. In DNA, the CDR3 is TGTGCCACCAGTGATCCAGGGACAGGGGGGAACACCGGGGAGCTGTTTTTT.

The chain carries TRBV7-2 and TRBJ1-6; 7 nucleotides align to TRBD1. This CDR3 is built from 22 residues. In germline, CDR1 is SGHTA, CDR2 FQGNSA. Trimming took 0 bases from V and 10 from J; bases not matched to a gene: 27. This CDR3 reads CASSLAPHSRRGGGLTISPLHF. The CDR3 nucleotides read TGTGCCAGCAGCTTAGCCCCACACTCTCGACGAGGGGGCGGTCTTACCATATCACCCCTCCACTTT.

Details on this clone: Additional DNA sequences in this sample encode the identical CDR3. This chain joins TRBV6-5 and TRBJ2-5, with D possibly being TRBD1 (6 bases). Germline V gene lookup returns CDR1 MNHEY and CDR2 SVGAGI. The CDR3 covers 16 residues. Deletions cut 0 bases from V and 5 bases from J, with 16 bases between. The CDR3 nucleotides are TGTGCCAGCAGTTACTCGCGAGGGGTTAGGGGGGAGACCCAGTACTTC. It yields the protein CASSYSRGVRGETQYF.

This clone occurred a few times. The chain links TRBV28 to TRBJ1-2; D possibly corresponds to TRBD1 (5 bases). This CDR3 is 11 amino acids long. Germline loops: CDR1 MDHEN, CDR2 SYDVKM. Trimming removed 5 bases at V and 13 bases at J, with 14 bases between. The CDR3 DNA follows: TGTGCCAGCAGTGCCCTTGGGGGGTGCACCTTC. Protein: CASSALGGCTF.

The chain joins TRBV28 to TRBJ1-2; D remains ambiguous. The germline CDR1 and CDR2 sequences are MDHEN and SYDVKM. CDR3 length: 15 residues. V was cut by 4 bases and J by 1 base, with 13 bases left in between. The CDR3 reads CASSSPYPDNYGYTF. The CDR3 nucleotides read TGTGCCAGCAGTTCCCCTTATCCGGATAACTATGGCTACACCTTC.

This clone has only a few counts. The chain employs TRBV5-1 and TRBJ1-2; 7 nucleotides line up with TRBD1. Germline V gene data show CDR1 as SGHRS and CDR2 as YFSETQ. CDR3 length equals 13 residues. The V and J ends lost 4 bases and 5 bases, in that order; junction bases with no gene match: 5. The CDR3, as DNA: TGCGCCAGCAGCCCGGGACAGAGGTATGGCTACACCTTC. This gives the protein CASSPGQRYGYTF.

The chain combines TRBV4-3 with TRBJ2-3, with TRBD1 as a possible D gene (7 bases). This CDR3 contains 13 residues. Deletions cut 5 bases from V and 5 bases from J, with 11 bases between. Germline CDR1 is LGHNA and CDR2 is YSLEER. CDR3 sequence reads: CASSGGGRDTQYF. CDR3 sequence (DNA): TGCGCCAGCAGCGGAGGGGGCAGAGATACGCAGTATTTT.

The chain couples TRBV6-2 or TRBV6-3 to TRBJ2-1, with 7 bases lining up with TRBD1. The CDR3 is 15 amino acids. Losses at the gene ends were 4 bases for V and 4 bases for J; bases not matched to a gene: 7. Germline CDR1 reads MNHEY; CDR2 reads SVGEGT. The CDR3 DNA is TGTGCCAGCAGTTTTTCCGGGACAGCTTACAATGAGCAGTTCTTC. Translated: CASSFSGTAYNEQFF.

The CDR3 DNA sequence: TGCGCCAGCAGCAAGGACAGGGAGGGAGATACGCAGTATTTT. Its protein is CASSKDREGDTQYF. The chain employs TRBV4-3 and TRBJ2-3, with a tentative D call TRBD1 (8 bases). Trimming removed 5 bases at V and 5 bases at J, with 14 bases between. CDR1 is LGHNA, CDR2 YSLEER, per germline. There are 14 residues in the CDR3.

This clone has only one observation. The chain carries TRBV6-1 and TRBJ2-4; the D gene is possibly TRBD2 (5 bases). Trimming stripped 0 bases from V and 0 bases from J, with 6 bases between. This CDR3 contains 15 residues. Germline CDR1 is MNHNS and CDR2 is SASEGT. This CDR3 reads CASSEAGVAKNIQYF. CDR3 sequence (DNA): TGTGCCAGCAGTGAAGCCGGGGTAGCCAAAAACATTCAGTACTTC.

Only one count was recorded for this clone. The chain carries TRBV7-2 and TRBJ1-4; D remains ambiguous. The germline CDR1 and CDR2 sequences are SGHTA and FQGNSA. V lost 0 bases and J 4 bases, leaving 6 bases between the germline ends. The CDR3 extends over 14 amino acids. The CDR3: CASSLAGGNEKLFF. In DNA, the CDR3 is TGTGCCAGCAGCTTAGCAGGCGGTAATGAAAAACTGTTTTTT.

The CDR3 DNA reads TGTGCCAGCAGTGAACTAGCGGGCCACACCGGGGAGCTGTTTTTT. This translates into CASSELAGHTGELFF. V gene TRBV2 combines with J gene TRBJ2-2; 8 bases agree with TRBD2. The germline gives CDR1 SNHLY, CDR2 FYNNEI. This CDR3 comprises 15 residues. V gave up 2 bases and J gave up 3 bases; unmatched junction bases: 2.

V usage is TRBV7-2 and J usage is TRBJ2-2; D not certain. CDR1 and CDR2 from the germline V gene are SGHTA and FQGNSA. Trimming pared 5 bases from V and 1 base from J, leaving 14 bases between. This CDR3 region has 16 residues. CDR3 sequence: CASSPSQVRNTGELFF. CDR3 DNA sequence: TGTGCCAGCAGCCCTAGTCAGGTTAGGAACACCGGGGAGCTGTTTTTT.

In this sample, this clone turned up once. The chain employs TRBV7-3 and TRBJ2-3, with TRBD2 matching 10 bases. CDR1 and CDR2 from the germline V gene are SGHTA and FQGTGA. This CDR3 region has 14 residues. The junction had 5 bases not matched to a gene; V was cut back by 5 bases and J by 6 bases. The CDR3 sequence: CASSRAGGTDTQYF. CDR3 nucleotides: TGTGCCAGCAGCCGAGCGGGGGGGACCGATACGCAGTATTTT.